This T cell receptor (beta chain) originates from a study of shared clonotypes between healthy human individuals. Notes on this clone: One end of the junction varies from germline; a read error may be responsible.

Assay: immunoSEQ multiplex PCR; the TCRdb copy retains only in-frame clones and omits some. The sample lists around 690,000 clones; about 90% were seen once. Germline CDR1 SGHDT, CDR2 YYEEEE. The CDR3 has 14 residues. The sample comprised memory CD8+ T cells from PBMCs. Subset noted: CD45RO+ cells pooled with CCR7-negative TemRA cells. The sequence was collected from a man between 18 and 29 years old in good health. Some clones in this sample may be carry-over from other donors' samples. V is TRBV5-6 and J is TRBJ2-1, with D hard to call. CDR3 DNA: TGTGCCAGCAGTTTGGCCGGCGCGAACAATGAGCAGTTCTTC. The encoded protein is CASSLAGANNEQFF.